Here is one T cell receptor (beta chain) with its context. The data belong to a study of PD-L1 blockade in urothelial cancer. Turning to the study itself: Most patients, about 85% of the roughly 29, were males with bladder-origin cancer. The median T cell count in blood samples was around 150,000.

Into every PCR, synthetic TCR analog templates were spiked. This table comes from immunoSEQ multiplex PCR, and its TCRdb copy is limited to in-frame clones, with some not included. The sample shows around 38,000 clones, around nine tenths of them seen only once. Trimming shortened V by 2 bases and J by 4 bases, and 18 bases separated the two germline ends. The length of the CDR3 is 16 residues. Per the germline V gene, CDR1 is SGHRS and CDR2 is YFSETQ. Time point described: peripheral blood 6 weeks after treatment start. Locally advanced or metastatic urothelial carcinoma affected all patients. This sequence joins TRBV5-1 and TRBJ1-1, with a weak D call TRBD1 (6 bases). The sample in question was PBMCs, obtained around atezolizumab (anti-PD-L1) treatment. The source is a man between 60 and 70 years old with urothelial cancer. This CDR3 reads CASSFSPGVESTEAFF. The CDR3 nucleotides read TGCGCCAGCAGCTTCTCCCCAGGGGTAGAGAGCACTGAAGCTTTCTTT.